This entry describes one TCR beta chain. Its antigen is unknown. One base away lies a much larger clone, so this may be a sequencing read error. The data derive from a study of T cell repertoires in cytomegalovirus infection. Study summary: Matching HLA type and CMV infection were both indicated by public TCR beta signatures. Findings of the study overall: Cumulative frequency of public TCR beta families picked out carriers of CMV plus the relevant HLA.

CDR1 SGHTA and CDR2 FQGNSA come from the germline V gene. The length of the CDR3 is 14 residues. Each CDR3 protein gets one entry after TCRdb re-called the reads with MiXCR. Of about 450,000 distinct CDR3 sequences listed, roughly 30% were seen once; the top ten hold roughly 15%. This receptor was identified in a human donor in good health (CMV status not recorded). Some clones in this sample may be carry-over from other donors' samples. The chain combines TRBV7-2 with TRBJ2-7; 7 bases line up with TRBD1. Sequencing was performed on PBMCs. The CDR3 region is CASGLGQARYEQYF. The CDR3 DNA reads TGTGCCAGCGGCTTAGGACAGGCGAGATACGAGCAGTACTTC.